The 20 T cell receptor beta chains in this list originate from one sample, sequenced in a study of blood T cell repertoires in COVID-19. Some clones are missing from TCRdb's copy, which holds only in-frame ones; the method was immunoSEQ multiplex PCR. The sample has about 210,000 clones, roughly 80% seen once. The sample consisted of peripheral blood. These receptor sequences come from a woman aged 35 to 49 with active or convalescent COVID-19.

The table lists this clone with a few counts. This chain joins TRBV7-2 and TRBJ2-5; D is ambiguous. This CDR3 comprises 15 residues. Trimming took off 1 base at V and 5 bases at J, with 14 bases between the two ends. CDR1 is SGHTA, CDR2 FQGNSA, per germline. Here the CDR3 reads CASSLGPMNEETQYF. The CDR3 region has the DNA TGTGCCAGCAGCTTAGGCCCGATGAATGAGGAGACCCAGTACTTC.

The V gene is TRBV30, the J gene TRBJ1-1, with 7 bases lining up with TRBD1. In germline, CDR1 is GTSNPN, CDR2 SVGIG (reference sequence). The junction had 6 bases not matched to a gene; V was cut back by 3 bases and J by 5 bases. This CDR3 contains 13 residues. The CDR3 here is CAWREDRYTEAFF. As DNA, the CDR3 is TGTGCCTGGAGGGAGGACAGGTATACTGAAGCTTTCTTT.

The CDR3 DNA sequence: TGTGCCAGCAGAGGGGGTACCGCAGATACGCAGTATTTT. This sequence encodes CASRGGTADTQYF. The J gene is TRBJ2-3, the V gene TRBV9, with a possible D match to TRBD1 (6 bases). Trimming stripped 5 bases from V and 4 bases from J, with 11 bases between. CDR1 SGDLS and CDR2 YYNGEE come from the germline V gene. The CDR3 is made up of 13 amino acids.

The chain is built from TRBV29-1 and TRBJ1-2, with a weak D call TRBD1 (5 bases). CDR3 length: 14 amino acids. Germline assignment: CDR1 SQVTM and CDR2 ANQGSEA. Trimming stripped 6 bases from V and 6 bases from J, with 20 bases between. CDR3 in amino acids: CSVFYPLDRNGYTF. In DNA, the CDR3 is TGCAGCGTCTTCTATCCCCTTGACAGAAATGGCTACACCTTC.

The chain links TRBV14 to TRBJ1-2; 7 bases fit TRBD1. The germline V gene encodes CDR1 SGHDN and CDR2 FVKESK. The trim removed 4 bases at V and 1 base at J, leaving 12 bases unmatched. This CDR3 has 17 amino acids. The CDR3 reads CASSPLTGTANNYGYTF. The CDR3 coding sequence is TGTGCCAGCAGCCCCCTTACCGGGACAGCGAATAACTATGGCTACACCTTC.

V usage is TRBV5-4 and J usage is TRBJ2-1; a possible D gene is TRBD2 (5 bases). V lost 1 base and J 12 bases, leaving 8 bases between the germline ends. This CDR3 is built from 11 residues. Germline assignment: CDR1 SGHNT and CDR2 YYREEE (reference sequence). CDR3: CASSLKEVQFF. The CDR3 nucleotides are TGTGCCAGCAGCTTGAAGGAGGTGCAGTTCTTC.

The rearrangement links TRBV28 to TRBJ1-3; possible D gene TRBD1, 6 bases. Germline CDR1 MDHEN, CDR2 SYDVKM. This CDR3 has 12 residues. Trimming took 7 bases from V and 9 from J, leaving 13 bases between them. Here the CDR3 reads CASKTGRSTIYF. CDR3 nucleotides: TGTGCCAGCAAAACAGGGCGAAGCACCATATATTTT.

J is TRBJ2-2 and V is TRBV9, with 11 bases identical to TRBD2. Germline-derived CDR1 and CDR2 are SGDLS and YYNGEE. The trim removed 4 bases at V and 4 bases at J, leaving 9 bases unmatched. The CDR3 is 17 residues long. The CDR3 loop reads CASSLRNSGGATGELFF. In nucleotides, the CDR3 is TGTGCCAGCAGCCTCCGGAATAGCGGGGGGGCCACCGGGGAGCTGTTTTTT. The variable domain in full, completed from reference TRBV9 and TRBJ2-2, reads DSGVTQTPKHLITATGQRVTLRCSPRSGDLSVYWYQQSLDQGLQFLIQYYNGEERAKGNILERFSAQQFPDLHSELNLSSLELGDSALYFCASSLRNSGGATGELFFGEGSRLTVL.

This clone was counted a few times. The J gene is TRBJ1-4, the V gene TRBV6-5; D gene uncertain. CDR1 and CDR2 (germline): MNHEY, SVGAGI. The germline V and J ends were trimmed by 6 bases and 0 bases, with 8 bases remaining between them. The CDR3 contains 14 residues. The CDR3: CASRALATNEKLFF. The CDR3 DNA follows: TGTGCCAGCAGGGCCCTTGCAACTAATGAAAAACTGTTTTTT.

The rearrangement joins TRBV5-1 to TRBJ1-4; D gene ambiguous. CDR1 and CDR2 (germline): SGHRS, YFSETQ. This CDR3 comprises 14 residues. V shed 4 bases and J shed 3 bases, with 10 bases lying between them. Here the CDR3 DNA reads TGCGCCAGCAGCCGCGACACACCTAATGAAAAACTGTTTTTT. This gives the protein CASSRDTPNEKLFF.

V usage is TRBV6-5 and J usage is TRBJ2-6; D call uncertain. The CDR3 totals 15 residues. The V end lost 8 bases, the J end lost 4 bases, and 15 bases lay between the germline ends. CDR1 and CDR2 (germline): MNHEY, SVGAGI. The CDR3 sequence: CASLSRRSGANVLTF. CDR3 coding DNA: TGTGCCAGCCTGTCAAGGCGGTCAGGGGCCAACGTCCTGACTTTC.

This rearrangement joins TRBV29-1 to TRBJ1-4, with 11 positions matching TRBD1. The V segment lost 7 bases and the J segment 3 bases; nucleotides outside the gene matches: 4. The CDR3 length is 14 residues. CDR1 and CDR2 (germline): SQVTM, ANQGSEA. The CDR3 DNA sequence: TGCAGCGCTAGGGACAGGGGGGCTAATGAAAAACTGTTTTTT. Its translation: CSARDRGANEKLFF.

The chain links TRBV11-2 to TRBJ2-5; 10 bases are a match to TRBD2. Germline values: CDR1 SGHAT, CDR2 FQNNGV. The CDR3 is made up of 15 amino acids. The J segment lost 1 base and the V segment lost 4 bases, leaving 3 bases of the junction unmatched. CDR3 coding DNA: TGTGCCAGCAGCTCCCTAGCGGGGGCCCAAGAGACCCAGTACTTC. Amino acid sequence: CASSSLAGAQETQYF.

This clone appeared a few times. V gene TRBV9 combines with J gene TRBJ2-7, with 9 bases lining up with TRBD2. Trimming cost V 0 bases and J 1 base; bases outside gene matches: 11. The CDR3 covers 18 residues. Germline-derived CDR1 and CDR2 are SGDLS and YYNGEE. The CDR3 reads CASSVAIIGAGGSYEQYF. In DNA form, the CDR3 reads TGTGCCAGCAGCGTAGCGATTATTGGAGCGGGGGGATCCTACGAGCAGTACTTC.

The gene calls are TRBV7-2 and TRBJ2-7; D is perhaps TRBD2 (6 bases). Per the germline V gene, CDR1 is SGHTA and CDR2 is FQGNSA. The CDR3 covers 13 residues. V was clipped by 5 bases and J by 0 bases, with 8 bases between them. The CDR3 here is CASSTTSSYEQYF. For the CDR3, the DNA is TGTGCCAGCAGCACGACTAGCTCCTACGAGCAGTACTTC. Using reference TRBV7-2 and TRBJ2-7 for the parts outside the CDR3, the full variable domain is GAGVSQSPSNKVTEKGKDVELRCDPISGHTALYWYRQSLGQGLEFLIYFQGNSAPDKSGLPSDRFSAERTGGSVSTLTIQRTQQEDSAVYLCASSTTSSYEQYFGPGTRLTVT.

This clone was recorded only once. The V gene is TRBV7-2, the J gene TRBJ2-2; TRBD1 matches 7 bases. Germline V gene sequence: CDR1 SGHTA, CDR2 FQGNSA. With V trimmed by 5 bases and J by 7 bases, 4 bases remained unmatched. This CDR3 region has 13 residues. The CDR3 sequence: CASSPGGIGELFF. CDR3 nucleotide sequence: TGTGCCAGCAGCCCAGGGGGAATCGGGGAGCTGTTTTTT.

This clone was recorded once. This chain connects TRBV6-5 to TRBJ1-2; 7 bases match TRBD1. The CDR3 contains 14 residues. V lost 5 bases, J lost 5 bases, and 8 bases stayed unmatched. CDR1 and CDR2 (germline): MNHEY, SVGAGI. The CDR3, as DNA: TGTGCCAGCAGTAAACTTGGGACAGAGTATGGCTACACCTTC. Translating gives CASSKLGTEYGYTF.

The J gene is TRBJ2-7, the V gene TRBV9; TRBD1 matches 7 bases. The CDR3 runs to 19 residues. Germline V gene sequence: CDR1 SGDLS, CDR2 YYNGEE. J was trimmed by 4 bases and V by 4 bases; bases with no gene match: 23. CDR3 sequence (DNA): TGTGCCAGCAGCACCCAGTCGCCGGGACAGCCCGCGTCGTTTTACGAGCAGTACTTC. This codes for CASSTQSPGQPASFYEQYF.

This clone was counted once. The chain uses TRBV6-1 and TRBJ2-5; 10 bases line up with TRBD1. Germline V gene data show CDR1 as MNHNS and CDR2 as SASEGT. The CDR3 totals 17 residues. With 4 bases clipped from V and 4 bases from J, the junction kept 12 bases outside the gene matches. CDR3 sequence: CASSGVALGQGGETQYF. As DNA, the CDR3 is TGTGCCAGCAGTGGTGTGGCTCTCGGACAGGGGGGAGAGACCCAGTACTTC.

This clone was picked up one time. This chain uses TRBV29-1 with TRBJ1-1, with D uncertain. The CDR3 spans 10 residues. V was pared by 4 bases and J by 7 bases, with 7 bases between. The germline V gene has CDR1 SQVTM and CDR2 ANQGSEA. CDR3 sequence (DNA): TGCAGCGTTGCAAAGCTTGAAGCTTTCTTT. Protein sequence: CSVAKLEAFF.